These 28 T cell receptor beta chains came from one sample sequenced in a study of regulatory T cells in long-lasting Graves disease. Combining iRepertoire HTBI primers with Arm-PCR of CDR3 regions, the authors built TCR beta libraries. One entry per CDR3 protein results from TCRdb running MiXCR on the multiplex PCR reads. The sample shows approximately 400,000 distinct CDR3 sequences, 15% to 18% of them seen only once. Time point here: newly diagnosed GD, antithyroid drugs for less than 3 months. RNA isolated from PBMCs was used to make the TCR library. This specimen consisted of peripheral blood mononuclear cells (PBMCs), obtained at new diagnosis, from a patient treated with antithyroid drugs. Receptors originate from a female donor with Graves disease.

The CDR3 bases are TGTGCCAGCAGCTTAGGGAAGGACACTGAAGCTTTCTTT. This sequence encodes CASSLGKDTEAFF. This sequence joins TRBV11-2 and TRBJ1-1; D remains unclear. Germline loops: CDR1 SGHAT, CDR2 FQNNGV. The V end lost 1 base, the J end lost 3 bases, and 6 bases lay between the germline ends. There are 13 residues in the CDR3. Based on the CDR3 plus reference TRBV11-2 and TRBJ1-1, the full variable domain is EAGVAQSPRYKIIEKRQSVAFWCNPISGHATLYWYQQILGQGPKLLIQFQNNGVVDDSQLPKDRFSAERLKGVDSTLKIQPAKLEDSAVYLCASSLGKDTEAFFGQGTRLTVV.

This clonotype was picked up many times. The chain recombines TRBV9 with TRBJ2-3; tentatively, D is TRBD2 (6 bases). CDR1 is SGDLS, CDR2 YYNGEE, per germline. Between the trimmed V and J ends, which lost 6 bases and 5 bases, there was a span of 13 bases. The CDR3 is made up of 13 amino acids. CDR3: CASTTSGGDTQYF. The CDR3 nucleotides read TGTGCCAGCACCACCTCCGGGGGAGATACGCAGTATTTT.

This clonotype was picked up many times. The chain joins TRBV12-3 or TRBV12-4 to TRBJ2-2; 9 bases are a match to TRBD1. The CDR3 runs 23 residues. V lost 5 bases, J lost 0 bases, and 25 bases stayed unmatched. CDR3 coding DNA: TGTGCCAGCAGTCTAAGCCCCTCACAGGGGGCGTTTCTTAGTGCCGCGAACACCGGGGAGCTGTTTTTT. This codes for CASSLSPSQGAFLSAANTGELFF.

This clonotype was recorded many times. This sequence joins TRBV20-1 and TRBJ2-5; 10 bases fit TRBD2. The CDR3 is 14 residues long. Germline V gene data show CDR1 as DFQATT and CDR2 as SNEGSKA (reference sequence). V dropped 3 bases and J dropped 7; count of bases not matched to a gene: 8. This CDR3 is CSARASGGPGTQYF. The CDR3 DNA reads as TGCAGTGCTAGGGCTAGCGGGGGCCCCGGGACCCAGTACTTC.

This clonotype was detected ten times or more. The chain's CDR3 is CASRPTSDRAYGYTF. For the CDR3, the DNA is TGTGCCAGCAGACCCACCAGCGACAGGGCCTATGGCTACACCTTC. The rearrangement joins TRBV6-1 to TRBJ1-2, with 7 positions matching TRBD1. Germline-derived CDR1 and CDR2 are MNHNS and SASEGT. The CDR3 loop spans 15 amino acids. Trimming at V came to 6 bases and at J to 4 bases, leaving 11 bases not matched to a gene.

In this sample, this clonotype turned up many times. The V and J genes are TRBV5-1 and TRBJ2-7; 11 positions match TRBD2. The CDR3 is 15 residues long. CDR1 and CDR2 (germline): SGHRS, YFSETQ. J was trimmed by 0 bases and V by 3 bases; bases with no gene match: 2. The CDR3: CASSWGTSGSYEQYF. In DNA, the CDR3 is TGCGCCAGCAGCTGGGGGACTAGCGGCTCCTACGAGCAGTACTTC.

In its sample, this clonotype was seen a few times. V gene TRBV15 combines with J gene TRBJ1-3; the D is unclear. Germline V gene data show CDR1 as LNHNV and CDR2 as YYDKDF (reference sequence). The CDR3 extends over 16 amino acids. V lost 0 bases, J lost 4 bases, and 13 bases lay in between. The CDR3 nucleotides read TGTGCCACCAGCAGAGAACCGGGATCTGTCGGAAACACCATATATTTT. This sequence encodes CATSREPGSVGNTIYF.

In its sample, this clonotype was seen many times. The J gene is TRBJ1-2, the V gene TRBV20-1, with TRBD1 identical over 7 bases. CDR1 is DFQATT and CDR2 is SNEGSKA in the germline V gene (reference sequence). Trimming took 6 bases from V and 2 from J; bases not matched to a gene: 12. This CDR3 is built from 15 residues. The CDR3, as DNA: TGCAGTGCCCCTTTTGCCGGGACAGACAACTATGGCTACACCTTC. Residues: CSAPFAGTDNYGYTF.

This clonotype has only a few counts. This chain joins TRBV4-1 and TRBJ1-1; maybe TRBD1 (5 bases). Germline-derived CDR1 and CDR2 are MGHRA and YSYEKL. V lost 0 bases to trimming and J lost 4 bases, with 12 bases between them. This CDR3 has 15 residues. CDR3 residues: CASSQDPGGGTEAFF. For the CDR3, the DNA is TGCGCCAGCAGCCAAGATCCTGGGGGTGGCACTGAAGCTTTCTTT.

Comments on this clonotype: This may stem from a read error, because a much larger clone lies one nucleotide away. The genes are TRBV30 and TRBJ1-4; TRBD1 might be the D (5 bases). The V gene's germline CDR1 is GTSNPN and CDR2 SVGIG (reference sequence). Trimming shortened V by 2 bases and J by 8 bases, and 15 bases separated the two germline ends. This CDR3 has 14 amino acids. This CDR3 reads CAWSSLGVGEKLFF. The CDR3 DNA reads as TGTGCCTGGAGTTCGTTAGGGGTAGGAGAAAAACTGTTTTTT.

The table lists this clonotype with many counts. The V call is TRBV27, the J call TRBJ1-4; D is undetermined. Between the trimmed V and J ends, which lost 6 bases and 7 bases, there was a span of 6 bases. The CDR3 is made up of 11 amino acids. Germline V gene sequence: CDR1 MNHEY, CDR2 SMNVEV (reference sequence). The DNA for the CDR3 is TGTGCCAGCAGGGGTGGTGAAAAACTGTTTTTT. It is translated as CASRGGEKLFF. The complete variable domain, with remaining parts taken from reference TRBV27 and TRBJ1-4, reads EAQVTQNPRYLITVTGKKLTVTCSQNMNHEYMSWYRQDPGLGLRQIYYSMNVEVTDKGDVPEGYKVSRKEKRNFPLILESPSPNQTSLYFCASRGGEKLFFGSGTQLSVL.

In this sample, this clonotype turned up many times. The chain employs TRBV20-1 and TRBJ2-7; D may be TRBD2 (6 bases). The CDR3 has 14 amino acids. From germline, CDR1 is DFQATT and CDR2 SNEGSKA (reference sequence). V lost 6 bases and J 1 base, leaving 16 bases between the germline ends. In DNA, the CDR3 is TGCAGTGCACCCGGGACTTCGAATTCCTACGAGCAGTACTTC. Translated, it gives CSAPGTSNSYEQYF.

The genes are TRBV6-5 and TRBJ2-2; 8 bases align to TRBD2. Germline V gene lookup returns CDR1 MNHEY and CDR2 SVGAGI. The CDR3 spans 17 residues. V shed 4 bases, J shed 5 bases, and the junction held 12 bases outside the gene matches. The CDR3 DNA reads TGTGCCAGCAGTTCACCCCCCGGGACTAGTTGGACCGGGGAGCTGTTTTTT. Its protein is CASSSPPGTSWTGELFF.

This clonotype was observed at least ten times. This rearrangement joins TRBV20-1 to TRBJ2-7, with 8 bases that match TRBD2. J lost 0 bases, V lost 4 bases, and 14 bases had no gene match. CDR1 and CDR2 (germline): DFQATT, SNEGSKA (reference sequence). The CDR3 is 17 amino acids. CDR3 in amino acids: CSAKGLDKRGFSYEQYF. CDR3 sequence (DNA): TGCAGTGCTAAGGGCTTAGATAAGCGGGGGTTCTCCTACGAGCAGTACTTC.

The chain combines TRBV3-1 with TRBJ2-1; D is unresolved. Looked up from germline, CDR1 is LGHDT and CDR2 is YNNKEL (reference sequence). Trimming cost V 10 bases and J 5 bases, with 12 bases left between them. This CDR3 contains 12 residues. CDR3 residues: CATQRSNNEQFF. In DNA, the CDR3 is TGTGCCACCCAACGGTCCAACAATGAGCAGTTCTTC.

This clonotype was detected many times. The genes are TRBV19 and TRBJ2-3; 9 nucleotides match TRBD2. The CDR3 runs 18 residues. Germline-derived CDR1 and CDR2 are LNHDA and SQIVND (reference sequence). The J segment lost 6 bases and the V segment lost 4 bases, leaving 17 bases of the junction unmatched. CDR3 in amino acids: CASSTARGRVSAVDTQYF. The CDR3 DNA follows: TGTGCCAGTAGTACCGCCCGCGGGAGGGTATCCGCAGTTGATACGCAGTATTTT. Full variable domain (remainder filled in from reference TRBV19 and TRBJ2-3): DGGITQSPKYLFRKEGQNVTLSCEQNLNHDAMYWYRQDPGQGLRLIYYSQIVNDFQKGDIAEGYSVSREKKESFPLTVTSAQKNPTAFYLCASSTARGRVSAVDTQYFGPGTRLTVL.

This clonotype was recorded at least ten times. V usage is TRBV6-1 and J usage is TRBJ1-1, with D perhaps TRBD1 (6 bases). Germline V gene data show CDR1 as MNHNS and CDR2 as SASEGT. The CDR3 has 12 residues. Trimming left V 6 bases short and J 5 bases short, with 10 bases between. The CDR3 DNA is TGTGCCAGCAGAGGGGGGGAAACTGAAGCTTTCTTT. Encoded protein: CASRGGETEAFF.

The table lists this clonotype with a few counts. The V and J genes are TRBV20-1 and TRBJ2-1; weak D call: TRBD2 (6 bases). Germline values: CDR1 DFQATT, CDR2 SNEGSKA (reference sequence). The germline V and J ends were trimmed by 5 bases and 7 bases, with 15 bases remaining between them. The CDR3 runs 13 residues. The CDR3 reads CSALRRGINEQFF. The CDR3 nucleotides read TGCAGTGCTCTTAGGCGCGGGATTAATGAGCAGTTCTTC.

The sample holds a few counts of this clonotype. The chain uses TRBV6-1 and TRBJ2-1; tentatively, D is TRBD1 (6 bases). The ends were cut back, 7 bases at V and 2 bases at J, with 18 bases in the middle. This CDR3 spans 16 amino acids. Germline V gives CDR1 MNHNS, CDR2 SASEGT. The CDR3: CASIAQWDNTYNEQFF. The CDR3 nucleotides read TGTGCCAGCATCGCCCAATGGGACAACACCTACAATGAGCAGTTCTTC.

This clonotype was counted ten times or more. This chain uses TRBV20-1 with TRBJ2-5, with D perhaps TRBD2 (5 bases). Deletions cut 7 bases from V and 2 bases from J, with 17 bases between. Germline CDR1 and CDR2: DFQATT and SNEGSKA (reference sequence). The CDR3 length is 14 residues. As DNA, the CDR3 is TGCAGTGTCCCCCCAGGACTCGCTCAAGAGACCCAGTACTTC. Protein: CSVPPGLAQETQYF.

This clonotype was seen only a few times. The chain is built from TRBV19 and TRBJ1-5, with 11 nucleotides matching TRBD1. The CDR3 has 17 residues. V gave up 5 bases and J gave up 7 bases; unmatched junction bases: 13. Germline V gene sequence: CDR1 LNHDA, CDR2 SQIVND (reference sequence). The CDR3 DNA follows: TGTGCCAGTAGTGCCGAAAAGGGACAGGGGGTACTGCAGCCCCAGCATTTT. As protein: CASSAEKGQGVLQPQHF.

This clonotype appeared many times. The rearrangement uses TRBV5-6 and TRBJ1-2; D not resolved. The germline V and J ends were trimmed by 4 bases and 7 bases, with 8 bases remaining between them. Germline assignment: CDR1 SGHDT and CDR2 YYEEEE. The CDR3 runs 11 residues. DNA for the CDR3: TGTGCCAGCAGCCGCGTCACTGGCTACACCTTC. Residues: CASSRVTGYTF.

This clonotype was seen ten or more times. Its ends do not fully match the called genes, so a read error is possible. V and J are TRBV12-5 and TRBJ2-3, with TRBD2 matching over 9 bases. This CDR3 has 14 residues. Germline assignment: CDR1 LGHNT and CDR2 FRNRAP. The CDR3 is CASALSLAGGTQYF. Written as DNA, the CDR3 is TGTGCTAGTGCTTTGTCACTAGCGGGCGGTACGCAGTATTTT.

This chain links TRBV5-1 with TRBJ2-6; 7 nucleotides agree with TRBD1. V lost 7 bases and J lost 0; bases outside the gene matches: 10. The germline V gene has CDR1 SGHRS and CDR2 YFSETQ. The CDR3 is made up of 17 amino acids. CDR3: CASYVGTVNSGANVLTF. DNA of the CDR3: TGCGCCAGCTACGTCGGGACAGTGAACTCTGGGGCCAACGTCCTGACTTTC. The entire variable domain, with the rest obtained from reference TRBV5-1 and TRBJ2-6, is as follows: KAGVTQTPRYLIKTRGQQVTLSCSPISGHRSVSWYQQTPGQGLQFLFEYFSETQRNKGNFPGRFSGRQFSNSRSEMNVSTLELGDSALYLCASYVGTVNSGANVLTFGAGSRLTVL.

Many counts were recorded for this clonotype. The J gene is TRBJ2-5, the V gene TRBV20-1; no reliable D call. The CDR3 has 14 amino acids. Per germline, CDR1 DFQATT and CDR2 SNEGSKA (reference sequence). Deletions cut 0 bases from V and 1 base from J, with 9 bases between. Written as DNA, the CDR3 is TGCAGTGCTAGAGATGGGAACTCCCAAGAGACCCAGTACTTC. The encoded protein is CSARDGNSQETQYF.

This clonotype was seen ten or more times. The chain has TRBV6-1 and TRBJ2-5, with D perhaps TRBD2 (6 bases). The germline CDR1 and CDR2 sequences are MNHNS and SASEGT. V was clipped by 8 bases and J by 4 bases, with 11 bases between them. This CDR3 is 12 amino acids long. The CDR3 spells CASGWEVETQYF. As DNA, the CDR3 is TGTGCCAGCGGATGGGAGGTAGAGACCCAGTACTTC.

The sample holds many counts of this clonotype. V and J are TRBV2 and TRBJ1-1; weak D call: TRBD1 (5 bases). Between the trimmed V and J ends, which lost 4 bases and 6 bases, there was a span of 9 bases. Germline V gene lookup returns CDR1 SNHLY and CDR2 FYNNEI. The CDR3 totals 12 residues. The CDR3 sequence: CASSVGGPEAFF. The CDR3 DNA sequence: TGTGCCAGCAGTGTTGGGGGTCCTGAAGCTTTCTTT.

With regard to this clonotype: Lacking the conserved final phenylalanine or tryptophan, this CDR3 likely reflects a read error. The genes are TRBV3-1 and TRBJ1-4; perhaps TRBD1 as D (5 bases). V shed 3 bases and J shed 11 bases, with 19 bases lying between them. Germline V gene data show CDR1 as LGHDT and CDR2 as YNNKEL (reference sequence). CDR3 length equals 15 residues. The CDR3 nucleotides are TGTGCCAGCAGCCAGGACGCGACAGACGGCCAGAAACTGTTTCTT. Amino acid sequence: CASSQDATDGQKLFL.